This T cell receptor (beta chain) was documented in a study of CD8+ T cells in alopecia areata. This clone was seen just once. V was cut by 2 bases and J by 7 bases, with 15 bases left in between. Germline loops: CDR1 LGHNA, CDR2 YSLEER. This CDR3 is 14 amino acids long. RNA, once extracted, was reverse transcribed into cDNA for use as the sequencing template. The table came from immunoSEQ multiplex PCR; TCRdb's copy has only in-frame clones and leaves some out. The sample has around 29,000 clones, less than 65% seen once; the top ten hold about 20%. The receptor was isolated from a human donor with alopecia areata. The gene calls are TRBV4-3 and TRBJ2-7; tentatively, D is TRBD1 (6 bases). Sequenced: NKG2D-high CD8+ T cells sorted from blood. CDR3: CASSQFFRGGEQYF. The CDR3 bases are TGCGCCAGCAGCCAATTCTTCAGGGGTGGGGAGCAGTACTTC.